The 29 T cell receptor beta chains below were found in one sample sequenced in a study of T cell clonotyping in hematopoietic cell transplantation. Sequenced by immunoSEQ multiplex PCR; TCRdb stores in-frame clones only, minus some. The table has roughly 30,000 clones, 80% to 95% seen once; the top ten hold around 11%. Sequenced material: PBMCs, taken 100 days after allogeneic stem cell transplant. These TCRs come from a female patient in her forties or fifties who had an allogeneic stem cell transplant from a related donor, so the T cells may come from the graft donor. Some clones in this sample may be carry-over from other donors' samples.

This chain links TRBV5-1 with TRBJ1-1; D remains ambiguous. Germline CDR1 and CDR2: SGHRS and YFSETQ. V was clipped by 2 bases and J by 1 base, with 15 bases between them. The length of the CDR3 is 16 residues. In DNA, the CDR3 is TGCGCCAGCAGCTTCACCTTCAGACGGACGAACACTGAAGCTTTCTTT. Translating it yields CASSFTFRRTNTEAFF.

The chain uses TRBV6-1 and TRBJ1-5; D not resolved. Germline V lookup: CDR1 MNHNS, CDR2 SASEGT. V lost 6 bases to trimming and J lost 7 bases, with 19 bases between them. This CDR3 has 15 amino acids. The CDR3 loop reads CASSHGLVGVQPQHF. The CDR3 DNA follows: TGTGCCAGCAGCCATGGTCTGGTGGGTGTGCAGCCCCAGCATTTT.

A few counts support this clone. J is TRBJ2-3 and V is TRBV29-1; D unclear. There are 14 residues in the CDR3. The V and J ends lost 4 bases and 0 bases respectively, with 11 bases between them. The V gene's germline CDR1 is SQVTM and CDR2 ANQGSEA. In nucleotides, the CDR3 is TGCAGCGTTGGACTGCAGACTAGCACAGATACGCAGTATTTT. Its protein is CSVGLQTSTDTQYF.

The chain combines TRBV7-2 with TRBJ2-7, with 7 bases that match TRBD1. The CDR3 is made up of 14 amino acids. The V segment lost 5 bases and the J segment 4 bases; nucleotides outside the gene matches: 8. CDR1 SGHTA and CDR2 FQGNSA come from the germline V gene. This chain's CDR3 is CASSPGQARYEQYF. CDR3 nucleotide sequence: TGTGCCAGCAGCCCCGGACAGGCGAGATACGAGCAGTACTTC.

The chain recombines TRBV10-3 with TRBJ1-5; D remains ambiguous. The CDR3 is made up of 13 amino acids. V was clipped by 2 bases and J by 0 bases, with 2 bases between them. Germline assignment: CDR1 ENHRY and CDR2 SYGVKD. The DNA for the CDR3 is TGTGCCATCAGTGAGGGTAGCAATCAGCCCCAGCATTTT. Amino acids: CAISEGSNQPQHF.

The rearrangement links TRBV5-8 to TRBJ2-7, with 8 bases aligning to TRBD1. This CDR3 is built from 13 residues. Trimming at V came to 4 bases and at J to 3 bases, leaving 3 bases not matched to a gene. Germline CDR1 SGHTS, CDR2 YDEGEE. The DNA for the CDR3 is TGTGCCAGCAGCCGGGACAGGATCTACGAGCAGTACTTC. Translating it yields CASSRDRIYEQYF.

This chain uses TRBV4-1 with TRBJ1-5; no clear D gene. V lost 3 bases and J lost 3, with 9 bases in between. CDR3 length: 14 amino acids. The germline V gene has CDR1 MGHRA and CDR2 YSYEKL. The CDR3 DNA follows: TGCGCCAGCAGCCAGCGGCAGTCCAATCAGCCCCAGCATTTT. Protein: CASSQRQSNQPQHF.

The chain uses TRBV5-4 and TRBJ2-5; TRBD1 matches 7 bases. Losses at the gene ends were 2 bases for V and 3 bases for J; bases not matched to a gene: 10. The CDR3 runs 16 residues. Germline lookup yields CDR1 SGHNT and CDR2 YYREEE (reference sequence). CDR3: CASSFPGTVQEETQYF. CDR3 nucleotide sequence: TGTGCCAGCAGCTTTCCGGGGACAGTTCAAGAAGAGACCCAGTACTTC.

V is TRBV6-1 and J is TRBJ2-1; 10 nucleotides match TRBD2. V was clipped by 8 bases and J by 10 bases; unmatched bases: 11. Germline CDR1 MNHNS, CDR2 SASEGT. The CDR3 consists of 14 residues. CDR3 loop: CASSRLAGDWEQFF. The CDR3 nucleotides read TGTGCCAGCTCTCGCCTAGCGGGGGACTGGGAGCAGTTCTTC.

This chain uses TRBV10-3 with TRBJ1-2; 7 positions match TRBD1. The germline V gene encodes CDR1 ENHRY and CDR2 SYGVKD. The CDR3 covers 14 residues. V was pared by 6 bases and J by 5 bases, with 9 bases of the junction left unmatched. The CDR3 coding sequence is TGTGCCATCAGCCTCCGGAGCAGGGGGTATGGCTACACCTTC. Amino acid sequence: CAISLRSRGYGYTF.

The chain is built from TRBV4-2 and TRBJ2-1; 9 bases align to TRBD2. V shed 3 bases, J shed 4 bases, and the junction held 4 bases outside the gene matches. The CDR3 is made up of 15 amino acids. CDR1 is LGHNA, CDR2 YNFKEQ, per germline. The CDR3 DNA is TGTGCCAGCAGCCAGAGCGGGGGGCTTTACAATGAGCAGTTCTTC. It encodes CASSQSGGLYNEQFF.

The V call is TRBV10-1, the J call TRBJ2-7; D is undetermined. Trimming cost V 4 bases and J 6 bases, with 13 bases left between them. The CDR3 has 13 residues. Germline assignment: CDR1 WNHNN and CDR2 SYGVQD (reference sequence). In DNA form, the CDR3 reads TGCGCCAGCAGTGCGGCAACGTGGGGCGAGCAGTACTTC. The encoded protein is CASSAATWGEQYF.

This chain connects TRBV4-1 to TRBJ2-5; TRBD1 aligns across 10 bases. Germline V gene lookup returns CDR1 MGHRA and CDR2 YSYEKL. The CDR3 consists of 14 residues. V lost 4 bases and J lost 4; bases outside the gene matches: 3. CDR3 in DNA: TGCGCCAGCAGCCTTGACAGGGGGCCAGAGACCCAGTACTTC. It encodes CASSLDRGPETQYF.

The chain uses TRBV11-3 and TRBJ2-1; D is ambiguous. Between the trimmed V and J ends, which lost 2 bases and 8 bases, there was a span of 4 bases. CDR3 length: 11 residues. CDR1 is SGHNT, CDR2 YENEEA, per germline. The CDR3 region is CASSLTDEQFF. CDR3 in DNA: TGTGCCAGCAGCTTAACGGATGAGCAGTTCTTC.

This chain joins TRBV5-1 and TRBJ1-4, with a possible D match to TRBD1 (5 bases). Germline V CDR1 and CDR2: SGHRS, YFSETQ. V was clipped by 3 bases and J by 1 base, with 13 bases between them. The CDR3 has 16 residues. The CDR3 DNA is TGCGCCAGCAGCTGGAAGGGGCAGGGAACTAATGAAAAACTGTTTTTT. Its translation: CASSWKGQGTNEKLFF.

The chain has TRBV11-2 and TRBJ2-1; D gene unclear. The CDR3 is 13 residues long. Germline assignment: CDR1 SGHAT and CDR2 FQNNGV. Trimming took off 0 bases at V and 4 bases at J, with 4 bases between the two ends. CDR3 DNA sequence: TGTGCCAGCAGCTTAGACGGATACAATGAGCAGTTCTTC. As protein: CASSLDGYNEQFF.

This CDR3 reads CASSRDRGQTGELFF. The CDR3 DNA reads TGTGCCAGCAGTCGGGACAGGGGGCAGACCGGGGAGCTGTTTTTT. The chain joins TRBV6-1 to TRBJ2-2, with 12 bases aligning to TRBD1. Germline V gene lookup returns CDR1 MNHNS and CDR2 SASEGT. The V and J ends lost 5 bases and 5 bases, in that order; junction bases with no gene match: 3. This CDR3 region has 15 residues.

The chain combines TRBV21-1 with TRBJ1-1. TRBV21-1 is a recognized pseudogene. The CDR3 covers 13 residues. CDR3 DNA sequence: TGTGCCAGCCATAATGTGACCTGCCAGGAGGCTTTCTTT. As protein: CASHNVTCQEAFF.

The V call is TRBV6-5, the J call TRBJ2-7; tentative D call: TRBD2 (6 bases). Germline V gives CDR1 MNHEY, CDR2 SVGAGI. Trimming cost V 6 bases and J 6 bases, with 18 bases left between them. This CDR3 region has 14 residues. CDR3 nucleotide sequence: TGTGCCAGCAGACCCGGGACTGCCTTTGGCGAGCAGTACTTC. Its protein product is CASRPGTAFGEQYF.

The J gene is TRBJ2-7, the V gene TRBV7-9; D possibly matches TRBD1 or TRBD2 (5 bases each). Per germline, CDR1 SEHNR and CDR2 FQNEAQ (reference sequence). This CDR3 spans 16 amino acids. Trimming took off 5 bases at V and 7 bases at J, with 24 bases between the two ends. As DNA, the CDR3 is TGTGCCAGCAGCGCCCGTCCGGGACGCCAAATCCTTGAGCAGTACTTC. Amino acids: CASSARPGRQILEQYF.

The V call is TRBV19, the J call TRBJ2-3, with 13 bases identical to TRBD2. The length of the CDR3 is 16 residues. Trimming at V came to 0 bases and at J to 6 bases, leaving 3 bases not matched to a gene. Looked up from germline, CDR1 is LNHDA and CDR2 is SQIVND (reference sequence). CDR3: CASSIEGLAGADTQYF. CDR3 DNA sequence: TGTGCCAGTAGTATAGAAGGACTAGCGGGGGCGGATACGCAGTATTTT. The complete variable domain, with remaining parts taken from reference TRBV19 and TRBJ2-3, reads DGGITQSPKYLFRKEGQNVTLSCEQNLNHDAMYWYRQDPGQGLRLIYYSQIVNDFQKGDIAEGYSVSREKKESFPLTVTSAQKNPTAFYLCASSIEGLAGADTQYFGPGTRLTVL.

V and J are TRBV5-1 and TRBJ1-2; 11 bases line up with TRBD1. Germline trimming cut 0 bases from V and 4 bases from J; bases unmatched to any gene: 11. Germline lookup yields CDR1 SGHRS and CDR2 YFSETQ. This CDR3 is 18 amino acids long. As DNA, the CDR3 is TGCGCCAGCAGCTTGGAGGGGACAGGGGGTCATTGGAGCTATGGCTACACCTTC. Translating it yields CASSLEGTGGHWSYGYTF.

The chain uses TRBV27 and TRBJ1-2; TRBD1 matches at 7 bases. The CDR3 length is 14 residues. Trimming took 5 bases from V and 4 from J; bases not matched to a gene: 7. Per the germline V gene, CDR1 is MNHEY and CDR2 is SMNVEV (reference sequence). The CDR3 DNA reads TGTGCCAGCAGTAGACTACAGGGGATCTATGGCTACACCTTC. Translating it yields CASSRLQGIYGYTF.

V is TRBV4-2 and J is TRBJ2-3; 9 positions agree with TRBD2. The CDR3 contains 16 residues. V trimming: 1 base; J trimming: 7 bases; junction bases outside the gene matches: 9. CDR1 and CDR2 from the germline V gene are LGHNA and YNFKEQ. CDR3 bases: TGTGCCAGCAGCCAAGGATACCGGCTAGCGGGGAATACGCAGTATTTT. Its translation is CASSQGYRLAGNTQYF.

The V call is TRBV5-1, the J call TRBJ2-5, with 9 positions matching TRBD1. The length of the CDR3 is 13 residues. Germline trimming cut 0 bases from V and 14 bases from J; bases unmatched to any gene: 8. The germline CDR1 and CDR2 sequences are SGHRS and YFSETQ. The CDR3 here is CASSLASDRGVYF. CDR3 sequence (DNA): TGCGCCAGCAGCTTGGCCTCGGACAGGGGAGTCTACTTC.

The chain has TRBV30 and TRBJ2-3, with TRBD2 matching 8 bases. CDR3 length: 13 amino acids. Trimming cost V 3 bases and J 4 bases; bases outside gene matches: 3. Germline V lookup: CDR1 GTSNPN, CDR2 SVGIG (reference sequence). The CDR3 region has the DNA TGTGCCTGGAGCCTCGGGGGGGCAGATACGCAGTATTTT. Translating gives CAWSLGGADTQYF.

This chain connects TRBV19 to TRBJ2-7; the D is unclear. V was shortened by 6 bases and J by 2 bases, with 20 bases between the two germline ends. Germline V CDR1 and CDR2: LNHDA, SQIVND (reference sequence). The CDR3 extends over 16 amino acids. In DNA form, the CDR3 reads TGTGCCAGTAGGCTGGCTGGGCATCAACCGGCCTACGAGCAGTACTTC. This codes for CASRLAGHQPAYEQYF.

This sequence joins TRBV6-5 and TRBJ2-3; no reliable D call. With 0 bases removed from V and 7 bases from J, the gap between germline ends came to 14 bases. This CDR3 contains 15 residues. Germline loops: CDR1 MNHEY, CDR2 SVGAGI. DNA of the CDR3: TGTGCCAGCAGTTACTCAGTTGGGGTGAAGAATACGCAGTATTTT. Translation gives CASSYSVGVKNTQYF.

This rearrangement joins TRBV19 to TRBJ1-4, with D hard to call. Per the germline V gene, CDR1 is LNHDA and CDR2 is SQIVND (reference sequence). The CDR3 length is 17 residues. Trimming shortened V by 6 bases and J by 0 bases, and 17 bases separated the two germline ends. The CDR3 spells CASSVLSTISTNEKLFF. In DNA form, the CDR3 reads TGTGCCAGTAGCGTCCTCTCAACCATCTCAACTAATGAAAAACTGTTTTTT.